What follows are 15 T cell receptor beta chains derived from one specimen sequenced in a study of blood T cell repertoires in COVID-19. Clones were sequenced by immunoSEQ multiplex PCR, and TCRdb holds only the in-frame ones, with some missing. The table lists some 220,000 clones, less than 90% of them singletons. The sample taken for sequencing was PBMCs or T cells enriched from blood (not recorded which). The receptors were gathered from a woman aged 25 to 39 who had recovered from COVID-19.

This clone was found once. CDR3 protein: CASSMVGNYGYTF. The CDR3 DNA follows: TGTGCCAGTAGTATGGTCGGGAACTATGGCTACACCTTC. The chain couples TRBV19 to TRBJ1-2, with D uncertain. Germline loops: CDR1 LNHDA, CDR2 SQIVND (reference sequence). The ends were cut back, 3 bases at V and 2 bases at J, with 7 bases in the middle. The CDR3 is 13 residues long. Supplemented by reference TRBV19 and TRBJ1-2, the full variable domain reads DGGITQSPKYLFRKEGQNVTLSCEQNLNHDAMYWYRQDPGQGLRLIYYSQIVNDFQKGDIAEGYSVSREKKESFPLTVTSAQKNPTAFYLCASSMVGNYGYTFGSGTRLTVV.

The CDR3 reads CASSSDGTYNSPLHF. The CDR3, as DNA: TGTGCCAGCAGCTCGGACGGGACTTATAATTCACCCCTCCACTTT. V usage is TRBV11-2 and J usage is TRBJ1-6; a weak D match, TRBD1 (5 bases). Germline V gene lookup returns CDR1 SGHAT and CDR2 FQNNGV. The V gene lost 4 bases and the J gene lost 4 bases, with 11 bases spanning the gap. The CDR3 is 15 residues long. Full variable domain (missing parts from reference TRBV11-2 and TRBJ1-6): EAGVAQSPRYKIIEKRQSVAFWCNPISGHATLYWYQQILGQGPKLLIQFQNNGVVDDSQLPKDRFSAERLKGVDSTLKIQPAKLEDSAVYLCASSSDGTYNSPLHFGNGTRLTVT.

The chain uses TRBV19 and TRBJ2-3; 12 nucleotides agree with TRBD2. This CDR3 has 17 amino acids. The germline V gene has CDR1 LNHDA and CDR2 SQIVND (reference sequence). V gave up 7 bases and J gave up 7 bases; unmatched junction bases: 15. CDR3: CASTQWKLAGGMNTQYF. DNA of the CDR3: TGTGCCAGTACCCAATGGAAGCTAGCGGGGGGGATGAATACGCAGTATTTT.

The chain recombines TRBV13 with TRBJ2-7; 11 nucleotides agree with TRBD2. Unmatched junction bases numbered 4, after V lost 5 bases and J lost 1 base. This CDR3 comprises 15 residues. Germline CDR1 is PRHDT and CDR2 is FYEKMQ (reference sequence). CDR3 nucleotide sequence: TGTGCCAGCAGCCACCCTAGCGGGGGGTCCTACGAGCAGTACTTC. As protein: CASSHPSGGSYEQYF.

With regard to this clone: One end of the junction varies from germline; a read error may be responsible. The chain carries TRBV7-7 and TRBJ1-4; 8 bases fit TRBD1. Germline V lookup: CDR1 SSHAT, CDR2 FNYEAQ (reference sequence). This CDR3 is 17 amino acids long. The CDR3 spells CASSLVWWGDRYEKLFF. The CDR3 nucleotides are TGTGCTAGCAGCTTAGTATGGTGGGGGGACAGGTATGAAAAACTGTTTTTT.

This sequence joins TRBV2 and TRBJ1-2; a possible D gene is TRBD1 (5 bases). Trimming pared 8 bases from V and 3 bases from J, leaving 16 bases between. The germline CDR1 and CDR2 sequences are SNHLY and FYNNEI. CDR3 size: 14 residues. The CDR3 loop reads CASLREEGHYGYTF. The CDR3 nucleotides are TGTGCCAGCCTCAGGGAGGAGGGCCACTATGGCTACACCTTC.

The J gene is TRBJ1-3, the V gene TRBV4-3, with D tentatively TRBD1 (6 bases). The CDR3 is 14 residues long. Germline CDR1 and CDR2: LGHNA and YSLEER. With 4 bases removed from V and 1 base from J, the gap between germline ends came to 8 bases. The DNA of the CDR3 is TGCGCCAGCAGCCCGGGGACATCTGGAAACACCATATATTTT. It codes for CASSPGTSGNTIYF.

This chain joins TRBV2 and TRBJ1-5; D ambiguous. From germline, CDR1 is SNHLY and CDR2 FYNNEI. Trimming shortened V by 11 bases and J by 5 bases, and 7 bases separated the two germline ends. This CDR3 has 10 amino acids. The CDR3: CACGDQPQHF. The DNA of the CDR3 is TGTGCCTGCGGCGATCAGCCCCAGCATTTT.

The genes are TRBV19 and TRBJ2-3; D is unresolved. This CDR3 region has 15 residues. The V gene's germline CDR1 is LNHDA and CDR2 SQIVND (reference sequence). Trimming cost V 2 bases and J 2 bases, with 11 bases left between them. CDR3 loop: CASSISVLYTDTQYF. Here the CDR3 DNA reads TGTGCCAGTAGTATAAGCGTACTCTACACAGATACGCAGTATTTT.

V is TRBV7-3 and J is TRBJ2-1, with 8 bases aligning to TRBD2. The CDR3 spans 17 residues. Germline lookup yields CDR1 SGHTA and CDR2 FQGTGA. V shed 1 base and J 0 bases; nucleotides not matched to a gene: 5. CDR3: CASSLRRGGSSYNEQFF. In DNA, the CDR3 is TGTGCCAGCAGCTTAAGGCGCGGGGGGAGCTCCTACAATGAGCAGTTCTTC.

J is TRBJ2-3 and V is TRBV9, with D hard to call. Germline V CDR1 and CDR2: SGDLS, YYNGEE. Between the trimmed V and J ends, which lost 0 bases and 0 bases, there was a span of 11 bases. CDR3 length equals 16 residues. The CDR3 DNA reads as TGTGCCAGCAGCGTAGGAGAAAGCTATAGCACAGATACGCAGTATTTT. It specifies CASSVGESYSTDTQYF.

The chain joins TRBV5-1 to TRBJ2-5; 8 bases are a match to TRBD2. Germline V gives CDR1 SGHRS, CDR2 YFSETQ. The CDR3 loop spans 13 amino acids. Trimming at V came to 4 bases and at J to 5 bases, leaving 4 bases not matched to a gene. DNA of the CDR3: TGCGCCAGCAGCCGGCGGGGGGAGGAGACCCAGTACTTC. Its translation is CASSRRGEETQYF.

The chain has TRBV9 and TRBJ1-3; the match to TRBD1 covers 9 bases. This CDR3 contains 14 residues. Looked up from germline, CDR1 is SGDLS and CDR2 is YYNGEE. Germline trimming cut 8 bases from V and 2 bases from J; bases unmatched to any gene: 5. The CDR3 region is CARGGDRAGNTIYF. The CDR3, as DNA: TGTGCCAGAGGTGGGGACAGGGCTGGAAACACCATATATTTT. Together with reference TRBV9 and TRBJ1-3, the CDR3 gives the full variable domain: DSGVTQTPKHLITATGQRVTLRCSPRSGDLSVYWYQQSLDQGLQFLIQYYNGEERAKGNILERFSAQQFPDLHSELNLSSLELGDSALYFCARGGDRAGNTIYFGEGSWLTVV.

This clone was recorded a few times. This sequence joins TRBV12-3 or TRBV12-4 and TRBJ1-1; 7 positions agree with TRBD1. The CDR3 is made up of 13 amino acids. Trimming took 8 bases from V and 1 from J; bases not matched to a gene: 4. In nucleotides, the CDR3 is TGTGCCAGCCGACAGGGAGAGAACACTGAAGCTTTCTTT. Its protein is CASRQGENTEAFF.

The J gene is TRBJ2-7, the V gene TRBV10-2; no definite D call. Trimming left V 0 bases short and J 3 bases short, with 12 bases between. CDR1 is WSHSY, CDR2 SAAADI, per germline. The CDR3 spans 15 residues. For the CDR3, the DNA is TGCGCCAGCAGTGAGTCGAGGTACCTAAACTACGAGCAGTACTTC. Protein sequence: CASSESRYLNYEQYF.